The present entry profiles one T cell receptor (beta chain) with its context. No antigen is known for it. The germline V gene encodes CDR1 MNHNS and CDR2 SASEGT. This CDR3 spans 14 amino acids. The V end lost 6 bases, the J end lost 8 bases, and 16 bases lay between the germline ends. The source of the sample is a study of cytomegalovirus exposure and HLA in healthy donors. Regarding the study as a whole: As a later analysis showed, a missense DCLRE1C variant was linked to trimming of TCR beta V- and J-genes.

The PCR had 60 Vbeta and 13 Jbeta primers. Libraries were prepared by immunoSEQ multiplex PCR; TCRdb keeps only in-frame clonotypes and omits some of them. The sample contains over 90,000 clones, over 75% of which appear only once. The sequencing sample was made of PBMCs. The TCR was taken from a man aged 35 to 55 in good health and CMV-seropositive. The chain has TRBV6-1 and TRBJ1-4; possible D gene TRBD1, 6 bases. CDR3 nucleotides: TGTGCCAGCAGGTGGCAGGGGATCGGGGAAAAACTGTTTTTT. Its translation is CASRWQGIGEKLFF.